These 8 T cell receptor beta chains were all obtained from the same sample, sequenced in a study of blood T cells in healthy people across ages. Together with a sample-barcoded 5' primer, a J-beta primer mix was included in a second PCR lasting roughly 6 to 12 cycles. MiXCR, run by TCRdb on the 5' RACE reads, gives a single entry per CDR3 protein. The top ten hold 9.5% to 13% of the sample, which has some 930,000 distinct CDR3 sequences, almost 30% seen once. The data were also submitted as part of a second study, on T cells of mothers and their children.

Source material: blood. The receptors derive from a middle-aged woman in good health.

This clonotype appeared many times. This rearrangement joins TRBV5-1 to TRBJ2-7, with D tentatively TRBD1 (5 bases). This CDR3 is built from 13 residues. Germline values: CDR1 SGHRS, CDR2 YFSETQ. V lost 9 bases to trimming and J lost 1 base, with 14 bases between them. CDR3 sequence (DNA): TGCGCCAAGATCCTGGGGCGGTCCTACGAGCAGTACTTC. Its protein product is CAKILGRSYEQYF. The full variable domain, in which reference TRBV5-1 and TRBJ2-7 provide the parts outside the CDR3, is KAGVTQTPRYLIKTRGQQVTLSCSPISGHRSVSWYQQTPGQGLQFLFEYFSETQRNKGNFPGRFSGRQFSNSRSEMNVSTLELGDSALYLCAKILGRSYEQYFGPGTRLTVT.

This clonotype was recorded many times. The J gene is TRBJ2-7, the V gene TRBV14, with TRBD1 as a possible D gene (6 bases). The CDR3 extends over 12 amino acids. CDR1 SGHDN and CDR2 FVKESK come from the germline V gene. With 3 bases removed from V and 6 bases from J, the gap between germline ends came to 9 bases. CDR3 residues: CASSQSGVEQYF. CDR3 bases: TGTGCCAGCAGCCAGTCAGGGGTCGAGCAGTACTTC.

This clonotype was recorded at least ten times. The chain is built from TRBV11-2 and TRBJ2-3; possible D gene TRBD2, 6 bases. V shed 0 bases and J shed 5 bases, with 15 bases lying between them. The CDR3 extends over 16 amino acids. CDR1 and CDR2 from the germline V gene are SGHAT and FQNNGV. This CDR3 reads CASSLELARFVDTQYF. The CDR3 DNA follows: TGTGCCAGCAGCTTAGAACTAGCCCGGTTTGTAGATACGCAGTATTTT.

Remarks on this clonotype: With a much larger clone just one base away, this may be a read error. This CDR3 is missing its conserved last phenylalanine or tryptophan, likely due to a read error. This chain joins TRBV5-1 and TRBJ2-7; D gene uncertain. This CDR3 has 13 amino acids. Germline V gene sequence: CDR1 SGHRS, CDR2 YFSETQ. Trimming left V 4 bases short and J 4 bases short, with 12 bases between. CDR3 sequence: CASSLPPVYEQYL. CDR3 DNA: TGCGCCAGCAGCCTCCCCCCGGTATACGAGCAGTACCTC.

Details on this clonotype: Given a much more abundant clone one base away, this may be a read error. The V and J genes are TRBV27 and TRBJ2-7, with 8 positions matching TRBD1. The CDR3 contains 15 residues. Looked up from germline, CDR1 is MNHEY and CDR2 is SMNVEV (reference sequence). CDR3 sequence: CAGSSPGQGGSEQYF. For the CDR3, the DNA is TGTGCCGGCAGTTCCCCAGGACAGGGTGGGTCCGAGCAGTACTTC.

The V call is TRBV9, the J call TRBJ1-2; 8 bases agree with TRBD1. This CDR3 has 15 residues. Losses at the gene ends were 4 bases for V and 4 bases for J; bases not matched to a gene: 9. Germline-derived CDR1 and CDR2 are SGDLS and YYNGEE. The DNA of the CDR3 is TGTGCCAGCAGCTCGGGACAGGCTGTATTCTATGGCTACACCTTC. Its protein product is CASSSGQAVFYGYTF.

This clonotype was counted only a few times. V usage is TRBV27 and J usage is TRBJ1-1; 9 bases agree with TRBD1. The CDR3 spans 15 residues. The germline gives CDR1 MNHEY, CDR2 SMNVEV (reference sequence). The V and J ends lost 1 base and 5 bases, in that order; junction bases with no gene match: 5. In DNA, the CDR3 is TGTGCCAGCAGTTTATTACAGGGGGCGAGTACTGAAGCTTTCTTT. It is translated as CASSLLQGASTEAFF.

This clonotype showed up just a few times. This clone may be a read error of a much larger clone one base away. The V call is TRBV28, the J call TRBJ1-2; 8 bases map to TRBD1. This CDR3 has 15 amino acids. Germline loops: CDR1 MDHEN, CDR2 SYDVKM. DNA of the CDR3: TGTGCCTGCAGCTCCGGGACAGGAGAGATCTATGGCTACACCTTC. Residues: CACSSGTGEIYGYTF.